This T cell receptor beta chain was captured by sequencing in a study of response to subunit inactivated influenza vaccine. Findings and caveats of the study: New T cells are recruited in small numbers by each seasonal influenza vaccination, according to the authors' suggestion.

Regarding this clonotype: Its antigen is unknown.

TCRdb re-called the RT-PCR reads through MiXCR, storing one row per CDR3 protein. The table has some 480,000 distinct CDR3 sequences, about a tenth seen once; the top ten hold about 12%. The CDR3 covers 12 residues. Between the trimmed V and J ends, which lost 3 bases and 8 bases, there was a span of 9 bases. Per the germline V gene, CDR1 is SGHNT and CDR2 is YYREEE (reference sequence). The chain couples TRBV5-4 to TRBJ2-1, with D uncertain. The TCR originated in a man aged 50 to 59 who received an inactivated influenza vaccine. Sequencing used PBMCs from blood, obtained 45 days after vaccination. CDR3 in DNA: TGTGCCAGCAGCTACCAAAACGATGAGCAGTTCTTC. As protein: CASSYQNDEQFF.